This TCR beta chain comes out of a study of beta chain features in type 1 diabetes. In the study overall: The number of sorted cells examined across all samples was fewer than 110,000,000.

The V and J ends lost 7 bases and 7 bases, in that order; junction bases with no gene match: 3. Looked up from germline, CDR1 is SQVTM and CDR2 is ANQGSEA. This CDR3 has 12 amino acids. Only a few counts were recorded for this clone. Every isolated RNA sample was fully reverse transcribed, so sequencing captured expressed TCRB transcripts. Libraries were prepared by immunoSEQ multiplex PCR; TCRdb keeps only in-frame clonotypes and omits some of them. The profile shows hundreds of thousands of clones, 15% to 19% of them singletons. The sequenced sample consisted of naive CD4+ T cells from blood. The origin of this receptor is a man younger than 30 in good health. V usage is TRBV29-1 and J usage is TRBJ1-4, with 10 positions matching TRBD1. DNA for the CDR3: TGCAGCGGACAGGGGGCCGGTGAAAAACTGTTTTTT. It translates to CSGQGAGEKLFF.